The rows below give T cell receptor beta chains drawn from one sample of a study of identical twins. In TCRdb, the 5' RACE reads were re-called with MiXCR into one record per CDR3 protein. This sample has hundreds of thousands of distinct CDR3 sequences, with around 21% found just once. In addition, the sample was reused for a study of T cells expressing NK-cell markers.

The material sequenced was PBMCs. All receptors come from a young woman in good health. CDR3s include the opening cysteine and the closing phenylalanine or tryptophan. A D gene is named only where the DNA matches it firmly. The size of a clone is reported for some rows only, either as once, few or many, or as a class for expanded clones.

TGCGCCAGCAGCCGCGATAAAGCGGGATTAAGCTACGAGCAGTACTTC,CASSRDKAGLSYEQYF,few,TRBV4-3,TRBJ2-7,16,TRBD2
TGTGCCAGCCGACAGGGGGCCTCTGGGGCCAACGTCCTGACTTTC,CASRQGASGANVLTF,many,TRBV6-1,TRBJ2-6,15,TRBD1
TGTGCCAGCGCAGGAGGGGAACGCAATGAGCAGTTCTTC,CASAGGERNEQFF,few,TRBV9,TRBJ2-1,13,NA
TGTGCCAGCAGCTTGGCCCCAACAGGGGCCAGTCGTGAAGAGACCCAGTACTTC,CASSLAPTGASREETQYF,NA,TRBV7-2,TRBJ2-5,18,TRBD1
TGCGCCAGCAGCTCGAGTCTCGAGGGGTCAACATATTTC,CASSSSLEGSTYF,NA,TRBV5-1,TRBJ2-1,13,NA
TGTGCCAGCAGTCCCCGGTTGGTCCAAGACACCGGGGAGCTGTTTTTT,CASSPRLVQDTGELFF,NA,TRBV6-1,TRBJ2-2,16,NA
TGTGCCAGCAGACCCTTCGGAGGCCTTGAGCAGTTCTTC,CASRPFGGLEQFF,NA,TRBV6-1,TRBJ2-1,13,NA
TGTGCCAGCAGTCCCAGGGGATCGTTAAGTGAAGCTTTCTTT,CASSPRGSLSEAFF,NA,TRBV6-1,TRBJ1-1,14,NA
TGCAGCGTTCAAAACGGGGGAAACTATGGCTACACCTTC,CSVQNGGNYGYTF,many,TRBV29-1,TRBJ1-2,13,NA
TGTGCCAGCAGCCTCTACGGTGACATTGAGCAGTTCTTC,CASSLYGDIEQFF,few,TRBV3-1,TRBJ2-1,13,NA
TGTGCCAGCATCCCCGTGAGCGGGAGCGCACACAATGAGCAGTTCTTC,CASIPVSGSAHNEQFF,few,TRBV7-9,TRBJ2-1,16,TRBD2